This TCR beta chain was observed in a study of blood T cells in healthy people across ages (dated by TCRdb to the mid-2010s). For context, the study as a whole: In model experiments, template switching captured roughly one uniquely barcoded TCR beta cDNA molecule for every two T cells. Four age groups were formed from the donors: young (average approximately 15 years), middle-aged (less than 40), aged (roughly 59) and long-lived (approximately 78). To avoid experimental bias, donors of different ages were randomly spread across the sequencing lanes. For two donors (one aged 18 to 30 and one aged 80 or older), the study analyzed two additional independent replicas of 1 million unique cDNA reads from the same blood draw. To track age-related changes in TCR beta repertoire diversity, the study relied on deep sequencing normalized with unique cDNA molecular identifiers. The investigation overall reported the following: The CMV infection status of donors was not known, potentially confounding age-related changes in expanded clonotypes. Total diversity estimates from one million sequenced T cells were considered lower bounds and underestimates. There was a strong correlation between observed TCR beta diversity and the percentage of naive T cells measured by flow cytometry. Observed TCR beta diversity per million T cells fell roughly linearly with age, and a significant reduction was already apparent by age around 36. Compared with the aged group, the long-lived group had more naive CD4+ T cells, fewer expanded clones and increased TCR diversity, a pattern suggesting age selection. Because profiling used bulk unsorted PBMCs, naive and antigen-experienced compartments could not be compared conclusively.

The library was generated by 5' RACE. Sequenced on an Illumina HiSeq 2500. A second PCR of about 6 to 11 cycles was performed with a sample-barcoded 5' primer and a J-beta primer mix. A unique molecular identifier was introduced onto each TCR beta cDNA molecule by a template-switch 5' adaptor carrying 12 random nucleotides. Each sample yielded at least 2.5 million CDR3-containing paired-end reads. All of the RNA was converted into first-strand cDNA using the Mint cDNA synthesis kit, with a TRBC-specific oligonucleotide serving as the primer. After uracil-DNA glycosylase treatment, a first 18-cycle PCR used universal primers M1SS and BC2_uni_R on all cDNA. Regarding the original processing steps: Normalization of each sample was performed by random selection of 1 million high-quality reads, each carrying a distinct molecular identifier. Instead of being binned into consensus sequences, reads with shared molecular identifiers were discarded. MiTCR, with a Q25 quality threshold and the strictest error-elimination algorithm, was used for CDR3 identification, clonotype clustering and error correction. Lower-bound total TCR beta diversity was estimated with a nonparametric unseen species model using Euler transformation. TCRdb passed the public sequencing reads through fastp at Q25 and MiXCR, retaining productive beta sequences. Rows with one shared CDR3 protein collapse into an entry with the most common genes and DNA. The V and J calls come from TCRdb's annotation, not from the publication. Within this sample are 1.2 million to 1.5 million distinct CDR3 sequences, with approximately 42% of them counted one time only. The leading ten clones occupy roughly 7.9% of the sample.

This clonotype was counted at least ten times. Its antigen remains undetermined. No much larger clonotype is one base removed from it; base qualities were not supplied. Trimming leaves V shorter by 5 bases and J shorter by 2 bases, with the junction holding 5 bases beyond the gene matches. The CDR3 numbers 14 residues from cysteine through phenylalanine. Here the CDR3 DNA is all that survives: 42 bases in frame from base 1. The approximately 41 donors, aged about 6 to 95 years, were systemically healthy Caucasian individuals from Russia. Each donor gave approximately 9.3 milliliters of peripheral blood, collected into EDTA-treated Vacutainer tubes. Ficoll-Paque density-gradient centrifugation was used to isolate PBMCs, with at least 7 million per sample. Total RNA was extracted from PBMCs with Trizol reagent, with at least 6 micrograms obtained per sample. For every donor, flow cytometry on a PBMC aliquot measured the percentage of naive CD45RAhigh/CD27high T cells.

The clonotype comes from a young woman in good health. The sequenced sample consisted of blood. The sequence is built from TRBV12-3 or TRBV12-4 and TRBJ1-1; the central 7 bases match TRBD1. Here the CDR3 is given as CASSVRQGNTEAFF. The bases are TGTGCCAGCAGTGTCCGACAGGGAAACACTGAAGCTTTCTTT.